This T cell receptor beta chain was observed in a study of cytomegalovirus exposure and HLA in healthy donors (dated by TCRdb to about 2017). The study in broad terms: A later analysis indicated that the 95 to 150 validation repertoires were generated on the platform also employed for the 700 or so repertoires of the first cohort. The study aimed to test whether signatures of past pathogen exposure could be identified by cataloging public T cell receptors. In addition to the first cohort of 500 to 850 subjects, a separate validation cohort of some 120 different subjects was used. To predict cytomegalovirus infection status, the study brought together high-throughput TCR immunosequencing, statistical association of individual TCRs with disease status, and machine learning.

Libraries were constructed by the immunoSEQ multiplex PCR assay. For the original study's pipeline: To diagnose cytomegalovirus status from the catalog of TCR beta chain sequences, a statistical classification framework was built. Held by TCRdb, this immuneACCESS table contains in-frame sequences only and omits some clones. Under half of the omission traces to an unresolved V gene where checked; the cause of the rest is unknown. The DNA gave D and trimming, while V, J and clone size come from that table. Here the sample has about 150,000 clones; 89% occur a single time. The top ten clones comprise around 9% of the sample. Separate from the approximately 700-subject first cohort, the validation cohort of about 130 subjects was the group to which the donors belonged. A note on this clone: This clone's antigen is unknown. Base qualities are not recorded, but no much larger clone differs from it by a single base.

The CDR1 and CDR2 encoded by the germline V gene are SQVTM and ANQGSEA. The CDR3, from cysteine to phenylalanine, totals 15 residues. Solely the CDR3 DNA is kept, with 45 bases framed from the first base. Deletion took 5 bases off V and 7 bases off J, with a span of 21 bases between the germline ends. Overall study results and their limits: The authors suggested that the approach could potentially be extended to other disease states and immunological phenotypes. In vitro tests confirmed that a few of the cytomegalovirus-associated TCR beta chains recognize cytomegalovirus antigens. The classifier was reported to diagnose cytomegalovirus status with high specificity and sensitivity in both the original and validation cohorts. A later analysis lacked HLA typing for the validation cohort, so it scored co-occurrence in that cohort across all 110 or so repertoires. In the study, 150 to 200 TCR beta chains were listed as associated with cytomegalovirus. Of the cluster scores, approximately 94% were above 0 in a later analysis, which found that TCRs clustered in the first cohort also tended to co-occur in the 120 validation repertoires. Most TCR sequences were seen in very few donors, while some public TCRs were found in many individuals.

This TCR derives from a young woman in good health and CMV-seropositive. The sequenced sample consisted of PBMCs. The chain links TRBV29-1 with TRBJ1-5; a tentative D call is TRBD1 (6 bases match). The CDR3 is CSVSHQGHPKQPQHF. The base sequence is TGCAGCGTTAGTCACCAGGGACACCCGAAACAGCCCCAGCATTTT.